A single T cell receptor (beta chain) is shown here with its context. At the DNA level, this CDR3 is encoded by other sequences in the same sample as well. V was shortened by 6 bases and J by 5 bases, with 13 bases between the two germline ends. The CDR3 runs to 13 residues. Germline CDR1 and CDR2: LNHDA and SQIVND (reference sequence). CD45RO-negative, CCR7-positively selected cells formed the naive CD8 fraction, excluding terminally differentiated effector memory CD45RA+ cells. These data originate in a study of shared clonotypes between healthy human individuals. Sequencing used immunoSEQ multiplex PCR; TCRdb keeps in-frame clones, though not all of them. In the table there are around 1.9 million clones, 93% of which are singletons.

The chain links TRBV19 to TRBJ2-5; D is possibly TRBD2 (5 bases). This TCR was sampled from a man younger than 35 in good health. Some clones in this sample may be carry-over from other donors' samples. Sequenced sample: naive CD8+ T cells from PBMCs. CDR3 region: CASSLDGEETQYF. The CDR3 DNA sequence: TGTGCCAGTAGCCTGGACGGGGAGGAGACCCAGTACTTC.